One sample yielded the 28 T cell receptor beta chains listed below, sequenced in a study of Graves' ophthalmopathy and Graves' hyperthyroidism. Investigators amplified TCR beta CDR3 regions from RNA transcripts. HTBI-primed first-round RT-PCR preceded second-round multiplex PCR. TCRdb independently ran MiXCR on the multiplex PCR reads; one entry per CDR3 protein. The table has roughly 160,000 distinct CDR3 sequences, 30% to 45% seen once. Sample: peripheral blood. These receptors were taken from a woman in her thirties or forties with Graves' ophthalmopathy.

The CDR3 region has the DNA TGTGCCAGCAGTTACTCGAGTAGGGGCGTCTACGAGCAGTACTTC. This encodes CASSYSSRGVYEQYF. The chain employs TRBV6-2 or TRBV6-3 and TRBJ2-7; maybe TRBD1 (5 bases). Germline values: CDR1 MNHEY, CDR2 SVGEGT. V dropped 0 bases and J dropped 3 bases, with 12 bases sitting between them. The CDR3 runs to 15 residues.

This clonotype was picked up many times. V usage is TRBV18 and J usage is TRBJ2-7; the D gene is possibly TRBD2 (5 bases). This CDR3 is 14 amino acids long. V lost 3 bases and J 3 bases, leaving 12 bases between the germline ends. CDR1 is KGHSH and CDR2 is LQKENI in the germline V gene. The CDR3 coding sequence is TGTGCCAGCTCACCCCCGGGATTCAACTACGAGCAGTACTTC. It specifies CASSPPGFNYEQYF.

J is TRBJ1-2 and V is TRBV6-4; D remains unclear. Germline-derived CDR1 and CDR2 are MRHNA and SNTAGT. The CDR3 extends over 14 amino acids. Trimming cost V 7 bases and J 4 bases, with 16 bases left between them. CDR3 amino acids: CASTYVRDLYGYTF. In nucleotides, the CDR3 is TGTGCCAGCACCTATGTGAGGGATCTCTATGGCTACACCTTC.

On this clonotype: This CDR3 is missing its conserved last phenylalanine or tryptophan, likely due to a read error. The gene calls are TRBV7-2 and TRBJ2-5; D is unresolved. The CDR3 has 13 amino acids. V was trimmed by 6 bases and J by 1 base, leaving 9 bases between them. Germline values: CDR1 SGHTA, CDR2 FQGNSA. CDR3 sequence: CASRVQSQETQYV. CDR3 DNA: TGTGCCAGCAGGGTACAGAGCCAAGAGACCCAGTACGTC.

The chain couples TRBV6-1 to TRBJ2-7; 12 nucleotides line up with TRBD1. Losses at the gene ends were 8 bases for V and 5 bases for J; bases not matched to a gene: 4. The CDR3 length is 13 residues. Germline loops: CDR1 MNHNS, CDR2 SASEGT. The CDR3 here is CASWDRGLNEQYF. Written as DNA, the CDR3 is TGTGCCAGCTGGGACAGGGGGCTCAACGAGCAGTACTTC.

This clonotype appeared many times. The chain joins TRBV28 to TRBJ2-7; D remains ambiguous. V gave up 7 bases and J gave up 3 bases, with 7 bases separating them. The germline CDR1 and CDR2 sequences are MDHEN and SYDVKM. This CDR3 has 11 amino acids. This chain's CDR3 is CASIDDYEQYF. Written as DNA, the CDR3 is TGTGCCAGCATCGACGACTACGAGCAGTACTTC. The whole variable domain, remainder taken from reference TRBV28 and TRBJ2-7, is DVKVTQSSRYLVKRTGEKVFLECVQDMDHENMFWYRQDPGLGLRLIYFSYDVKMKEKGDIPEGYSVSREKKERFSLILESASTNQTSMYLCASIDDYEQYFGPGTRLTVT.

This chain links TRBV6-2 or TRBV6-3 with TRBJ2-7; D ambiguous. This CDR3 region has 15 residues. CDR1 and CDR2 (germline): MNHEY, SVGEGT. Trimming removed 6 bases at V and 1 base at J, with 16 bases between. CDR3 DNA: TGTGCCAGCAGCTCCTTGGGTACCCCATCCTACGAGCAGTACTTC. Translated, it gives CASSSLGTPSYEQYF.

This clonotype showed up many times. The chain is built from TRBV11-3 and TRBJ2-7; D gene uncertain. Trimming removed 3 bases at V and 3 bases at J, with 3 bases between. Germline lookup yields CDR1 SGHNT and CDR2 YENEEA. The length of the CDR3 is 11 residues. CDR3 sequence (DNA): TGTGCCAGCAGCTTCGACTACGAGCAGTACTTC. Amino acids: CASSFDYEQYF.

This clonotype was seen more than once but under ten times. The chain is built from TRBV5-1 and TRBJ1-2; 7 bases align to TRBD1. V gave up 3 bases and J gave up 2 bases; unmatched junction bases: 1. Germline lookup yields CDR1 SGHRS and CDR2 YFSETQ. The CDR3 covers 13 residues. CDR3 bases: TGCGCCAGCAGCTGGGGACAGAACTATGGCTACACCTTC. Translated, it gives CASSWGQNYGYTF.

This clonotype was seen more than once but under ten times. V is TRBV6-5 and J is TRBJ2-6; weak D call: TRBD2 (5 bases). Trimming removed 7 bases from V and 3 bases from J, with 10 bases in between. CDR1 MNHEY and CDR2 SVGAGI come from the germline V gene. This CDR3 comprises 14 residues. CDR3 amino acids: CASNSRVGANVLTF. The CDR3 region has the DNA TGTGCCAGCAATTCGAGGGTTGGGGCCAACGTCCTGACTTTC.

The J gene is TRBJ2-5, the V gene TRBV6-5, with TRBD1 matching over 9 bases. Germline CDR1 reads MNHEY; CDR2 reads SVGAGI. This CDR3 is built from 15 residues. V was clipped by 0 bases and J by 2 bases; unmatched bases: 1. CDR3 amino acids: CASSYSDRGQETQYF. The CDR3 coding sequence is TGTGCCAGCAGTTACTCCGACAGGGGGCAAGAGACCCAGTACTTC.

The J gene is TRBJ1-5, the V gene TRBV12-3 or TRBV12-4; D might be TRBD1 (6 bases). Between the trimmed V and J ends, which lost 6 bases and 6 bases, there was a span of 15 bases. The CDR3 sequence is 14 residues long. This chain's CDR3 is CASSPDRTSQPQHF. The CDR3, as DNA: TGTGCCAGCAGCCCGGACAGAACAAGTCAGCCCCAGCATTTT.

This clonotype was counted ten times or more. This chain's CDR3 is CASSPTQGAVNQPQHF. The CDR3, as DNA: TGTGCCAGCTCACCAACACAGGGGGCGGTTAATCAGCCCCAGCATTTT. The gene calls are TRBV18 and TRBJ1-5, with 9 nucleotides matching TRBD1. The ends lost 2 bases at V and 4 bases at J; junction bases unmatched: 6. The CDR3 sequence is 16 residues long. Germline lookup yields CDR1 KGHSH and CDR2 LQKENI.

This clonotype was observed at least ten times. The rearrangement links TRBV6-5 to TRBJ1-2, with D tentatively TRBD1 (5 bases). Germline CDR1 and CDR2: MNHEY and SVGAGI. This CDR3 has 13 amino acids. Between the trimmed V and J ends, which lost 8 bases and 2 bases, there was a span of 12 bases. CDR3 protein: CASHRGLNYGYTF. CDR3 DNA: TGTGCCAGCCATCGGGGACTGAACTATGGCTACACCTTC.

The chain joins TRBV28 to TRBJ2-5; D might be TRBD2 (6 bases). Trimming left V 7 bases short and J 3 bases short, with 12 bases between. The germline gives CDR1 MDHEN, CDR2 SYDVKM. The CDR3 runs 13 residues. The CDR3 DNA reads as TGTGCCAGCAACCGGAGGGCCGAAGAGACCCAGTACTTC. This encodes CASNRRAEETQYF.

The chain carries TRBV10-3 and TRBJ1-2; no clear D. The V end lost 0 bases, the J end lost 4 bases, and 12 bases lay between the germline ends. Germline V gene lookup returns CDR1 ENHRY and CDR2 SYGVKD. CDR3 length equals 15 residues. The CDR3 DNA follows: TGTGCCATCAGTGAGTCTAAGGAGGGATTCTATGGCTACACCTTC. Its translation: CAISESKEGFYGYTF.

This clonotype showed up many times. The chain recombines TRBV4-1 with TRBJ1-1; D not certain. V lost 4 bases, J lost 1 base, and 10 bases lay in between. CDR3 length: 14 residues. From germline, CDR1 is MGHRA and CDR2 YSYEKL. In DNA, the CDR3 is TGCGCCAGCAGCCGTGGATCGGGGAACACTGAAGCTTTCTTT. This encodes CASSRGSGNTEAFF.

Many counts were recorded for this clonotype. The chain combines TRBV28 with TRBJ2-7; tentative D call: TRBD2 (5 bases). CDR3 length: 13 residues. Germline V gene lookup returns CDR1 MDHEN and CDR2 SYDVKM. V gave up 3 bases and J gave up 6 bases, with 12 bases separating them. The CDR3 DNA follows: TGTGCCAGCAGTTTGCGGGCAGCGTCCGAGCAGTACTTC. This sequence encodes CASSLRAASEQYF.

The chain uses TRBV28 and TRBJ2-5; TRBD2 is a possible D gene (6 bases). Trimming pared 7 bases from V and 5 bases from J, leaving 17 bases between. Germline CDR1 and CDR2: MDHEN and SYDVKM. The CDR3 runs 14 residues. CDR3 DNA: TGTGCCAGCACCTCCCCAACTGGGGGGGAGACCCAGTACTTC. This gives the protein CASTSPTGGETQYF.

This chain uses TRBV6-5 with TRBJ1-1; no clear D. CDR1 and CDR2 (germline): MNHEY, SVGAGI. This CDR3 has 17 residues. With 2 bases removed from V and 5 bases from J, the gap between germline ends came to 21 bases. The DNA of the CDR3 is TGTGCCAGCAGTTACAGCAGCGGGTCGCTCCTGGGGACTGAAGCTTTCTTT. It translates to CASSYSSGSLLGTEAFF.

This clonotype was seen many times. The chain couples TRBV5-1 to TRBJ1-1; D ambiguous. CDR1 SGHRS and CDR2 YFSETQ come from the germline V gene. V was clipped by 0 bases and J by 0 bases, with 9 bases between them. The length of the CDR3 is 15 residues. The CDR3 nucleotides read TGCGCCAGCAGCTTGGAAAACCCCATGAACACTGAAGCTTTCTTT. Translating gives CASSLENPMNTEAFF. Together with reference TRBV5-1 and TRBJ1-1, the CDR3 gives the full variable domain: KAGVTQTPRYLIKTRGQQVTLSCSPISGHRSVSWYQQTPGQGLQFLFEYFSETQRNKGNFPGRFSGRQFSNSRSEMNVSTLELGDSALYLCASSLENPMNTEAFFGQGTRLTVV.

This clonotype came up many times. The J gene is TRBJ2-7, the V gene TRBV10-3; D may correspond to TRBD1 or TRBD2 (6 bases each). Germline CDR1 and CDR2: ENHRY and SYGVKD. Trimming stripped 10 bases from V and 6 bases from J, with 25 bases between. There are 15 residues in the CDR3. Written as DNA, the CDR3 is TGTGCCACCCAACCTCTGGGGGGCAGGGGTGCCGAGCAGTACTTC. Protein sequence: CATQPLGGRGAEQYF.

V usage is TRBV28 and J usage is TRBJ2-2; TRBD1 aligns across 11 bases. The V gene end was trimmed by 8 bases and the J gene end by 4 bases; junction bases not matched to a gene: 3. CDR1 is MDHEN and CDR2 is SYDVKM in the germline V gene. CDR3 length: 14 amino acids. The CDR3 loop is CASGGQGGTGELFF. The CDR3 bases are TGTGCCAGCGGGGGACAGGGGGGCACCGGGGAGCTGTTTTTT.

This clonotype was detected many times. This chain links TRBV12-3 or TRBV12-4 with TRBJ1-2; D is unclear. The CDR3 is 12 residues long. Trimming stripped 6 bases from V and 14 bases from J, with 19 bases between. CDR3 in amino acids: CASSPPVAGLTF. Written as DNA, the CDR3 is TGTGCCAGCAGCCCCCCGGTGGCAGGTCTAACCTTC.

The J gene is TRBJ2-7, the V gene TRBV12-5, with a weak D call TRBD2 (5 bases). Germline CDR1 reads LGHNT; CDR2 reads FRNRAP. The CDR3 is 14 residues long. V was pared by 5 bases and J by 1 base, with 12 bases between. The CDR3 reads CASGPSDFSYEQYF. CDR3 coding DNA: TGTGCTAGTGGTCCCTCGGACTTTTCCTACGAGCAGTACTTC.

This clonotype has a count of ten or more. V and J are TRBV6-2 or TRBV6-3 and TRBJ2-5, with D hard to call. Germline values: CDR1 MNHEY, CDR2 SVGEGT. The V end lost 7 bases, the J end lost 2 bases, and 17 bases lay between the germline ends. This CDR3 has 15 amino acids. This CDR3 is CASNQRADKQETQYF. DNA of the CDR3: TGTGCCAGCAACCAACGGGCAGACAAACAAGAGACCCAGTACTTC.

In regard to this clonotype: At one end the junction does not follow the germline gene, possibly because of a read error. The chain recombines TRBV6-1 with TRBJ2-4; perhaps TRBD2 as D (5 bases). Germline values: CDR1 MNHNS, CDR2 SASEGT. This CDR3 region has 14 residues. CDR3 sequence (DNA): TGCGCCAGCAGTGGCGGACTAGCCAAAAACATTCAGTACTTC. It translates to CASSGGLAKNIQYF.

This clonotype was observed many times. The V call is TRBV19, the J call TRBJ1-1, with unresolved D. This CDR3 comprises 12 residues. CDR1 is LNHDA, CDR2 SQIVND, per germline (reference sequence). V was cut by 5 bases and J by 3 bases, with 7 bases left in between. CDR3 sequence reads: CASSASHTEAFF. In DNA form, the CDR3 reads TGTGCCAGTAGTGCCTCCCACACTGAAGCTTTCTTT.